The rows below give T cell receptor beta chains drawn from one sample of a study of breast tumors, draining lymph nodes, adjacent tissues. TCRdb analysed the multiplex PCR reads with MiXCR anew, one entry per CDR3 protein. The sample lists approximately 120,000 distinct CDR3 sequences; 21% were seen once. Sequencing used axillary lymph node tissue. These receptors came from a female donor with breast cancer. Some clones in this sample may be carry-over from other donors' samples. Each CDR3 is given with its conserved first and last residue. Each record gives: CDR3 length, J gene, V gene, clone size, D gene, CDR3 DNA, CDR3 protein. A D gene is named only where the DNA matches it firmly. For some rows the clone size is stated as once, few or many, or as a class when expanded; others skip it.

len: 14
j_gene: TRBJ1-5
v_gene: TRBV5-4
abundance: many
d_gene: NA
CDR3nt: TGTGCCAGCAGCTTGGTTGGCAGCAATCAGCCCCAGCATTTT
CDR3aa: CASSLVGSNQPQHF

len: 17
j_gene: TRBJ1-3
v_gene: TRBV18
abundance: NA
d_gene: NA
CDR3nt: TGTGCCAGCTCACCAACTTCTACAGGGATCTCTGGAAACACCATATATTTT
CDR3aa: CASSPTSTGISGNTIYF

len: 20
j_gene: TRBJ2-7
v_gene: TRBV6-1
abundance: few
d_gene: TRBD2
CDR3nt: TGTGCCAGCAGCCGGAGCGCTAGCGGGACCCTCTACTATTTCTCCTACGAGCAGTACTTC
CDR3aa: CASSRSASGTLYYFSYEQYF

len: 15
j_gene: TRBJ2-1
v_gene: TRBV18
abundance: NA
d_gene: TRBD2
CDR3nt: TGTGCCACGCAGACCGGGACTAGCAGTTACAATGAGCAGTTCTTC
CDR3aa: CATQTGTSSYNEQFF

len: 16
j_gene: TRBJ2-1
v_gene: TRBV30
abundance: many
d_gene: TRBD2
CDR3nt: TGTGCCTGGAGTCATCCCCCCGGGAGGGCCTACAATGAGCAGTTCTTC
CDR3aa: CAWSHPPGRAYNEQFF

len: 13
j_gene: TRBJ2-5
v_gene: TRBV11-1
abundance: many
d_gene: NA
CDR3nt: TGTGCCAGCAGCTTAGTCGACCAAGAGACCCAGTACTTC
CDR3aa: CASSLVDQETQYF

len: 17
j_gene: TRBJ2-3
v_gene: TRBV10-2
abundance: many
d_gene: NA
CDR3nt: TGCGCCAGCAGTGAGTCGAGTCTGCGGTGGGGGGCAGATACGCAGTATTTT
CDR3aa: CASSESSLRWGADTQYF

len: 15
j_gene: TRBJ2-2
v_gene: TRBV19
abundance: many
d_gene: TRBD2
CDR3nt: TGTGCCAGTAGTATAGGGACTAGCGCGACCGGGGAGCTGTTTTTT
CDR3aa: CASSIGTSATGELFF

len: 14
j_gene: TRBJ2-5
v_gene: TRBV5-5
abundance: NA
d_gene: NA
CDR3nt: TGTGCCAGCAGCTTCTTGAGCTTACAGGAGACCCAGTACTTC
CDR3aa: CASSFLSLQETQYF

len: 19
j_gene: TRBJ2-5
v_gene: TRBV7-4
abundance: NA
d_gene: TRBD2
CDR3nt: TGTGCCAGCAGCCCCCCCCCCCATCGACTAGCGGAACACCAAGAGACCCAGTACTTC
CDR3aa: CASSPPPHRLAEHQETQYF

len: 17
j_gene: TRBJ2-7
v_gene: TRBV3-1
abundance: many
d_gene: TRBD2
CDR3nt: TGTGCCAGCAGCCAAGAGACTAGCGGGGGTCACTCCTACGAGCAGTACTTC
CDR3aa: CASSQETSGGHSYEQYF

len: 13
j_gene: TRBJ2-1
v_gene: TRBV15
abundance: many
d_gene: NA
CDR3nt: TGTGCCACCAGCAGAGATAAGGGGGAAGAGCAGTTCTTC
CDR3aa: CATSRDKGEEQFF

len: 15
j_gene: TRBJ1-5
v_gene: TRBV28
abundance: NA
d_gene: TRBD1
CDR3nt: TGTGCCAGCAGGACCGGGACAGTCTACAATCAGCCCCAGCATTTT
CDR3aa: CASRTGTVYNQPQHF

len: 15
j_gene: TRBJ1-1
v_gene: TRBV2
abundance: NA
d_gene: TRBD1
CDR3nt: TGTGCCAGCAGTGAATGGGGAACAGGGGGTTTGGGAGCTTTCTTT
CDR3aa: CASSEWGTGGLGAFF

len: 13
j_gene: TRBJ2-5
v_gene: TRBV6-1
abundance: many
d_gene: NA
CDR3nt: TGTGCCAGCAGTGAAGATGTTGAAGAGACCCAGTACTTC
CDR3aa: CASSEDVEETQYF

len: 14
j_gene: TRBJ1-4
v_gene: TRBV19
abundance: many
d_gene: TRBD1
CDR3nt: TGTGCCAGTAGTTCCAACAGGGGGAGGGAAAAACTGTTTTTT
CDR3aa: CASSSNRGREKLFF

len: 16
j_gene: TRBJ2-7
v_gene: TRBV6-1
abundance: many
d_gene: TRBD1
CDR3nt: TGTGCCAGCAGTGTACAAACAGGGGGGATCTCCTACGAGCAGTACTTC
CDR3aa: CASSVQTGGISYEQYF

len: 13
j_gene: TRBJ2-3
v_gene: TRBV18
abundance: many
d_gene: NA
CDR3nt: TGTGCCAGCTCACGTGGGGGCCTGGGTACGCAGTATTTT
CDR3aa: CASSRGGLGTQYF

len: 17
j_gene: TRBJ2-1
v_gene: TRBV20-1
abundance: many
d_gene: TRBD2
CDR3nt: TGCAGTGCTAGAGGACTAGCGGGAGTAATCGGGGACAATGAGCAGTTCTTC
CDR3aa: CSARGLAGVIGDNEQFF

len: 16
j_gene: TRBJ1-5
v_gene: TRBV28
abundance: NA
d_gene: NA
CDR3nt: TGTGCCAGCAGCCCCCTTACAGGGTTATCTAGTCAGCCCCAGCATTTT
CDR3aa: CASSPLTGLSSQPQHF

len: 15
j_gene: TRBJ2-2
v_gene: TRBV6-1
abundance: many
d_gene: TRBD1
CDR3nt: TGTGCCAGCAGTGAACGGGACAGGGGCACCGGGGAGCTGTTTTTT
CDR3aa: CASSERDRGTGELFF

len: 14
j_gene: TRBJ1-4
v_gene: TRBV3-1
abundance: many
d_gene: NA
CDR3nt: TGTGCCAGCAGCCAAGGGCGGGCTAATGAAAAACTGTTTTTT
CDR3aa: CASSQGRANEKLFF

len: 15
j_gene: TRBJ2-1
v_gene: TRBV5-1
abundance: many
d_gene: TRBD2
CDR3nt: TGCGCCAGCAGCCCGGGACTAGTCTCCTACAATGAGCAGTTCTTC
CDR3aa: CASSPGLVSYNEQFF

len: 15
j_gene: TRBJ2-5
v_gene: TRBV28
abundance: many
d_gene: NA
CDR3nt: TGTGCCAGCAGCCCGATCGGAGGGGGACGGGAGACCCAGTACTTC
CDR3aa: CASSPIGGGRETQYF

len: 15
j_gene: TRBJ2-3
v_gene: TRBV4-1
abundance: many
d_gene: NA
CDR3nt: TGCGCCAGCAGCCAAGGAAGGGCAGGCACAGATACGCAGTATTTT
CDR3aa: CASSQGRAGTDTQYF

len: 13
j_gene: TRBJ1-2
v_gene: TRBV20-1
abundance: NA
d_gene: NA
CDR3nt: TGCGGTGCTAGAGATTCTTCTACCTATGGCTACACCTTC
CDR3aa: CGARDSSTYGYTF

len: 13
j_gene: TRBJ1-3
v_gene: TRBV15
abundance: many
d_gene: NA
CDR3nt: TGTGCCACCAGCAGCGGTTTTGAAAACACCATATATTTT
CDR3aa: CATSSGFENTIYF

len: 15
j_gene: TRBJ2-1
v_gene: TRBV7-9
abundance: many
d_gene: NA
CDR3nt: TGTGCCAGCAGCTCAAGACTGACCAACTACAATGAGCAGTTCTTC
CDR3aa: CASSSRLTNYNEQFF

len: 14
j_gene: TRBJ2-3
v_gene: TRBV6-1
abundance: NA
d_gene: TRBD1
CDR3nt: TGTGCCAGCAGTGATCAGGGGGCAGCAGATACGCGGTATTTT
CDR3aa: CASSDQGAADTRYF